A selection of T cell receptor beta chains follows, all from one sample in a study of blood T cell repertoires in COVID-19. Here immunoSEQ multiplex PCR was the method, and the copy in TCRdb shows in-frame clones only, minus some. Among 150,000 to 200,000 clones, 88% were seen once, and the ten largest hold approximately 4.4%. The specimen sequenced was peripheral blood. The receptors come from a human donor in a cohort sampled during active COVID-19. The CDR3 runs from the conserved cysteine through the conserved F or W. A D gene is named only where the DNA matches it firmly. Rows give clone size only sometimes, using once, few, many, or a class for an expanded clone.

clone size,J gene,D gene,V gene,CDR3 protein,CDR3 DNA
NA,TRBJ2-3,NA,TRBV6-5,CASSQSTSTDTQYF,TGTGCCAGCAGTCAATCTACTAGCACAGATACGCAGTATTTT
NA,TRBJ2-3,TRBD2,TRBV10-3,CAISEGAGGLTDTQYF,TGTGCCATCAGTGAGGGGGCGGGAGGGCTAACAGATACGCAGTATTTT
NA,TRBJ2-4,NA,TRBV7-9,CASSIRQTLAKNIQYF,TGTGCCAGCAGCATACGACAGACCCTAGCCAAAAACATTCAGTACTTC
NA,TRBJ1-2,NA,TRBV18,CASSPVAGYGYTF,TGTGCCAGCTCACCAGTGGCAGGGTATGGCTACACCTTC
NA,TRBJ2-7,TRBD2,TRBV9,CASSVGAGVDEQYF,TGTGCCAGCAGCGTAGGGGCGGGAGTTGACGAGCAGTACTTC
NA,TRBJ2-3,TRBD2,TRBV3-1/TRBV3-2,CASSQEFPGLAAPDTQYF,TGTGCCAGCAGCCAAGAATTTCCGGGACTAGCGGCTCCAGATACGCAGTATTTT
NA,TRBJ2-5,TRBD2,TRBV9,CASSKSGAVQETQYF,TGTGCCAGCAGCAAGAGCGGGGCTGTCCAAGAGACCCAGTACTTC
NA,TRBJ2-2,TRBD2,TRBV2,CASSHLLSGRANTGELFF,TGTGCCAGCAGTCACCTGTTAAGCGGGAGGGCGAACACCGGGGAGCTGTTTTTT
once,TRBJ1-1,NA,TRBV14,CASSRRGTEAFF,TGTGCCAGCAGCCGACGGGGCACTGAAGCTTTCTTT
NA,TRBJ2-3,NA,TRBV5-1,CASSSPQGYEQYF,TGCGCCAGCAGCTCCCCCCAGGGGTATGAGCAGTATTTT
NA,TRBJ2-2,TRBD1,TRBV15,CATSRDRVTGELFF,TGTGCCACCAGCAGGGACAGGGTAACCGGGGAGCTGTTTTTT
NA,TRBJ1-5,TRBD1,TRBV6-1,CASSGDADRGNQPQHF,TGTGCCAGCAGTGGTGACGCGGACAGGGGGAATCAGCCCCAGCATTTT
NA,TRBJ2-7,NA,TRBV14,CASSQTAGRRYEQYF,TGTGCCAGCAGCCAAACCGCAGGGCGTCGCTACGAGCAGTACTTC
NA,TRBJ1-4,NA,TRBV6-5,CATGNVGIDEKLFF,TGTGCCACCGGTAACGTGGGCATTGATGAAAAACTGTTTTTT
NA,TRBJ2-1,TRBD2,TRBV27,CASSLVGLAATNEQFF,TGTGCCAGCAGTTTAGTCGGACTAGCGGCCACTAATGAGCAGTTCTTC
NA,TRBJ2-7,TRBD1,TRBV3-1/TRBV3-2,CASSHKGQGYYEQYF,TGTGCCAGCAGCCACAAAGGACAGGGCTACTACGAGCAGTACTTC
once,TRBJ2-1,TRBD2,TRBV3-1/TRBV3-2,CASSQEASGGGRNEQFF,TGTGCCAGCAGCCAAGAGGCTAGCGGGGGGGGCCGCAATGAGCAGTTCTTC
NA,TRBJ1-1,NA,TRBV6-2/TRBV6-3,CASSLAIGGKGTEAFF,TGTGCCAGCAGCCTAGCTATAGGGGGAAAAGGCACTGAAGCTTTCTTT